The 4 T cell receptor beta chains in this list originate from one sample, sequenced in a study of monozygotic twins with inflammatory bowel disease. TCRdb reprocessed the 5' RACE reads and stores each CDR3 protein as one record, lacking DNA. The sample totals 330,000 or so distinct CDR3 sequences; its top ten clones hold over 2%. Sequencing used blood. Every receptor here comes from a human donor with ulcerative colitis or Crohn's disease, or a healthy co-twin of an affected twin (not recorded which).

The CDR3 here is CASQAQAGEKLFF. The chain has TRBV2 and TRBJ1-4. CDR3 length: 13 residues. Germline CDR1 SNHLY, CDR2 FYNNEI.

The chain employs TRBV30 and TRBJ1-2. Germline CDR1 is GTSNPN and CDR2 is SVGIG (reference sequence). CDR3 length equals 13 residues. CDR3 sequence: CAWSSKKNYGYTF.

The chain employs TRBV7-9 and TRBJ2-1. Germline lookup yields CDR1 SEHNR and CDR2 FQNEAQ (reference sequence). The CDR3 contains 15 residues. CDR3: CASSTQGISYNEQFF. The full variable domain, rest sourced from reference TRBV7-9 and TRBJ2-1, is DTGVSQNPRHKITKRGQNVTFRCDPISEHNRLYWYRQTLGQGPEFLTYFQNEAQLEKSRLLSDRFSAERPKGSFSTLEIQRTEQGDSAMYLCASSTQGISYNEQFFGPGTRLTVL.

V and J are TRBV6-1 and TRBJ2-2. Germline V gene sequence: CDR1 MNHNS, CDR2 SASEGT. The CDR3 extends over 14 amino acids. CDR3 amino acids: CASKKGGNTGELFF.